Below, 25 T cell receptor beta chains from the same sample are listed, as sequenced in a study of beta chain features in type 1 diabetes. Every bit of the isolated RNA underwent reverse transcription, so sequencing read expressed TCRB transcripts. Measured with immunoSEQ multiplex PCR; TCRdb has only the in-frame clones, and not every one. There are about 140,000 clones in the sample; 6.9% occur only once, and approximately 1.4% lies in the top ten. The specimen sequenced was central memory CD4+ T cells from blood. Receptor source: a woman aged 25 to 39 in good health.

This chain joins TRBV18 and TRBJ1-6; D is unclear. The V end was cut by 4 bases, the J end by 12 bases, with 13 bases between. Germline V gene lookup returns CDR1 KGHSH and CDR2 LQKENI. The CDR3 has 13 amino acids. CDR3 nucleotide sequence: TGTGCCAGCTCACGGGAGAGAATTCAACCCCTCCACTTT. This translates into CASSRERIQPLHF. Complete variable domain (other parts from reference TRBV18 and TRBJ1-6): NAGVMQNPRHLVRRRGQEARLRCSPMKGHSHVYWYRQLPEEGLKFMVYLQKENIIDESGMPKERFSAEFPKEGPSILRIQQVVRGDSAAYFCASSRERIQPLHFGNGTRLTVT.

This clone was counted a few times. The V and J genes are TRBV6-1 and TRBJ2-1; 7 nucleotides align to TRBD2. V trimming: 7 bases; J trimming: 4 bases; junction bases outside the gene matches: 7. This CDR3 contains 14 residues. CDR1 and CDR2 (germline): MNHNS, SASEGT. The CDR3 sequence: CASKGGIGYNEQFF. CDR3 DNA: TGTGCCAGCAAGGGAGGGATCGGTTACAATGAGCAGTTCTTC.

This clone is labeled medium-sized. This chain links TRBV30 with TRBJ1-5; D is unresolved. Looked up from germline, CDR1 is GTSNPN and CDR2 is SVGIG (reference sequence). V was shortened by 2 bases and J by 11 bases, with 16 bases between the two germline ends. The CDR3 is made up of 13 amino acids. The CDR3 DNA follows: TGTGCCTGGAGTACAGAGGGAAAACAGTCCCAGCATTTT. Translated, it gives CAWSTEGKQSQHF.

This clone has more than one count but fewer than ten. The J gene is TRBJ2-7, the V gene TRBV5-6; D is perhaps TRBD1 (5 bases). The V gene lost 0 bases and the J gene lost 3 bases, with 7 bases spanning the gap. CDR1 and CDR2 from the germline V gene are SGHDT and YYEEEE. The length of the CDR3 is 13 residues. The CDR3 DNA follows: TGTGCCAGCAGCTTGGTTCAGGGCTACGAGCAGTACTTC. Protein product: CASSLVQGYEQYF.

This clone was seen a handful of times. This chain links TRBV18 with TRBJ2-1; TRBD2 is a possible D gene (5 bases). Germline V gene data show CDR1 as KGHSH and CDR2 as LQKENI. V was trimmed by 0 bases and J by 5 bases, leaving 14 bases between them. The CDR3 extends over 16 amino acids. CDR3 in amino acids: CASSPPSARGNNEQFF. Here the CDR3 DNA reads TGTGCCAGCTCACCACCGTCGGCTCGAGGGAACAATGAGCAGTTCTTC.

The chain recombines TRBV7-3 with TRBJ2-5, with D unresolved. V lost 4 bases and J 7 bases, leaving 13 bases between the germline ends. Looked up from germline, CDR1 is SGHTA and CDR2 is FQGTGA. This CDR3 region has 13 residues. The CDR3 is CASSSTPLGTQYF. CDR3 nucleotides: TGTGCCAGCAGCTCTACGCCCCTAGGGACCCAGTACTTC.

The J gene is TRBJ1-4, the V gene TRBV30; D is unclear. The CDR3 has 13 amino acids. CDR1 is GTSNPN and CDR2 is SVGIG in the germline V gene (reference sequence). V was pared by 4 bases and J by 7 bases, with 13 bases between. CDR3 in DNA: TGTGCCTGGACTTACGGGTCGGTTGAAAAACTGTTTTTT. It translates to CAWTYGSVEKLFF.

This chain joins TRBV11-2 and TRBJ2-1; 12 nucleotides line up with TRBD2. Unmatched junction bases numbered 12, after V lost 5 bases and J lost 7 bases. Looked up from germline, CDR1 is SGHAT and CDR2 is FQNNGV. CDR3 length: 17 residues. The CDR3: CASSTPVGLAGKNEQFF. The CDR3, as DNA: TGTGCCAGCAGCACACCGGTCGGACTAGCGGGAAAGAATGAGCAGTTCTTC.

This clone was recorded a few times. J is TRBJ2-4 and V is TRBV27, with D possibly being TRBD1 (5 bases). The CDR3 contains 15 residues. The V end was cut by 5 bases, the J end by 0 bases, with 11 bases between. Germline CDR1 is MNHEY and CDR2 is SMNVEV (reference sequence). CDR3 sequence: CASSTVQGAKNIQYF. The CDR3 DNA is TGTGCCAGCAGTACCGTTCAGGGAGCCAAAAACATTCAGTACTTC.

This clone came up a few times. The V gene is TRBV7-2, the J gene TRBJ1-5, with 7 nucleotides matching TRBD1. Germline CDR1 reads SGHTA; CDR2 reads FQGNSA. The CDR3 runs 15 residues. The junction had 6 bases not matched to a gene; V was cut back by 6 bases and J by 1 base. Here the CDR3 DNA reads TGTGCCAGCAGTCCAGACAGGGCGAGCAATCAGCCCCAGCATTTT. As protein: CASSPDRASNQPQHF. The full variable domain, rest sourced from reference TRBV7-2 and TRBJ1-5, is GAGVSQSPSNKVTEKGKDVELRCDPISGHTALYWYRQSLGQGLEFLIYFQGNSAPDKSGLPSDRFSAERTGGSVSTLTIQRTQQEDSAVYLCASSPDRASNQPQHFGDGTRLSIL.

This clone has just a few counts. The J gene is TRBJ2-4, the V gene TRBV9, with 9 bases lining up with TRBD2. The germline V gene has CDR1 SGDLS and CDR2 YYNGEE. The V gene end was trimmed by 4 bases and the J gene end by 0 bases; junction bases not matched to a gene: 5. This CDR3 region has 16 residues. CDR3 region: CASSSGGGAAKNIQYF. CDR3 sequence (DNA): TGTGCCAGCAGCTCCGGCGGGGGGGCAGCCAAAAACATTCAGTACTTC.

The V gene is TRBV5-4, the J gene TRBJ2-2; D is unclear. The CDR3 sequence is 12 residues long. The V gene lost 4 bases and the J gene lost 4 bases, with 5 bases spanning the gap. The V gene's germline CDR1 is SGHNT and CDR2 YYREEE (reference sequence). The CDR3 is CASSTTTGELFF. For the CDR3, the DNA is TGTGCCAGCAGCACAACCACCGGGGAGCTGTTTTTT. The full variable domain, with the rest looked up from reference TRBV5-4 and TRBJ2-2, is ETGVTQSPTHLIKTRGQQVTLRCSSQSGHNTVSWYQQALGQGPQFIFQYYREEENGRGNFPPRFSGLQFPNYSSELNVNALELDDSALYLCASSTTTGELFFGEGSRLTVL.

This clone was observed a few times. The genes are TRBV11-2 and TRBJ2-3, with TRBD2 matching over 13 bases. Unmatched junction bases numbered 5, after V lost 5 bases and J lost 3 bases. Germline values: CDR1 SGHAT, CDR2 FQNNGV. CDR3 length equals 16 residues. CDR3 sequence reads: CASSKWTSGRTDTQYF. The CDR3 region has the DNA TGTGCCAGCAGCAAGTGGACTAGCGGGAGAACAGATACGCAGTATTTT.

The V gene is TRBV11-2, the J gene TRBJ2-7; 9 bases are a match to TRBD2. CDR3 length: 14 residues. The junction had 1 base not matched to a gene; V was cut back by 3 bases and J by 1 base. CDR1 and CDR2 (germline): SGHAT, FQNNGV. CDR3: CASSFTSGSYEQYF. The CDR3 bases are TGTGCCAGCAGCTTTACTAGCGGGTCCTACGAGCAGTACTTC.

The V gene is TRBV7-9, the J gene TRBJ1-5, with D uncertain. The ends were cut back, 2 bases at V and 3 bases at J, with 20 bases in the middle. Germline assignment: CDR1 SEHNR and CDR2 FQNEAQ (reference sequence). CDR3 length: 18 residues. The CDR3 protein is CASSLPNRERYDNQPQHF. The CDR3 nucleotides read TGTGCCAGCAGCTTACCTAACCGGGAAAGGTATGACAATCAGCCCCAGCATTTT.

This clone was counted a few times. The J gene is TRBJ2-7, the V gene TRBV4-2, with D maybe TRBD1 (6 bases). V lost 1 base and J 4 bases, leaving 14 bases between the germline ends. Germline V CDR1 and CDR2: LGHNA, YNFKEQ. The CDR3 is 15 residues long. Here the CDR3 reads CASSQGLTRGYEQYF. The CDR3 DNA reads TGTGCCAGCAGCCAAGGCCTTACTAGGGGGTACGAGCAGTACTTC.

This clone has a handful of counts. This chain connects TRBV15 to TRBJ1-4; unclear D gene. Germline V gene lookup returns CDR1 LNHNV and CDR2 YYDKDF (reference sequence). The length of the CDR3 is 16 residues. Trimming left V 0 bases short and J 4 bases short, with 12 bases between. Here the CDR3 DNA reads TGTGCCACCAGCAGAGAGGGCGCAGTCGGTAATGAAAAACTGTTTTTT. This gives the protein CATSREGAVGNEKLFF.

The V call is TRBV25-1, the J call TRBJ2-7; TRBD1 matches at 7 bases. CDR1 and CDR2 (germline): MGHDK, SYGVNS. V shed 3 bases, J shed 0 bases, and the junction held 8 bases outside the gene matches. This CDR3 has 16 amino acids. The CDR3 coding sequence is TGTGCCAGCAGTGATCCGGGACAGCGTAGCTCCTACGAGCAGTACTTC. It translates to CASSDPGQRSSYEQYF.

This chain connects TRBV29-1 to TRBJ2-5; D might be TRBD2 (5 bases). The CDR3 is 15 amino acids. V was pared by 0 bases and J by 2 bases, with 13 bases between. CDR1 and CDR2 (germline): SQVTM, ANQGSEA. The CDR3 DNA reads as TGCAGCGTTGAAGATTGGAAGAGGGAACAAGAGACCCAGTACTTC. Its protein product is CSVEDWKREQETQYF.

In this sample, this clone turned up once. The chain recombines TRBV6-4 with TRBJ2-7; 13 positions match TRBD2. V trimming: 6 bases; J trimming: 1 base; junction bases outside the gene matches: 9. This CDR3 is built from 17 residues. CDR1 MRHNA and CDR2 SNTAGT come from the germline V gene. The CDR3 DNA follows: TGTGCCAGCAGCGGACTAGCGGGAGAGGTTGGATCCTACGAGCAGTACTTC. This codes for CASSGLAGEVGSYEQYF.

The table lists this clone with a few counts. The V and J genes are TRBV28 and TRBJ1-5; 7 bases map to TRBD1. From germline, CDR1 is MDHEN and CDR2 SYDVKM. This CDR3 contains 18 residues. J lost 2 bases, V lost 7 bases, and 17 bases had no gene match. CDR3 in amino acids: CASTAAGTESLGNQPQHF. In nucleotides, the CDR3 is TGTGCCAGCACCGCCGCGGGGACAGAAAGTCTAGGCAATCAGCCCCAGCATTTT.

This clone was counted many times. The gene calls are TRBV2 and TRBJ2-5; 12 bases are a match to TRBD2. The CDR3 covers 13 residues. The trim removed 6 bases at V and 4 bases at J, leaving 0 bases unmatched. In germline, CDR1 is SNHLY, CDR2 FYNNEI. CDR3 nucleotides: TGTGCCAGCAGGGGACTAGCGGGAGAGACCCAGTACTTC. It codes for CASRGLAGETQYF.

The chain has TRBV7-9 and TRBJ2-5; TRBD2 matches at 7 bases. The CDR3 contains 15 residues. Losses at the gene ends were 4 bases for V and 5 bases for J; bases not matched to a gene: 10. From germline, CDR1 is SEHNR and CDR2 FQNEAQ (reference sequence). The CDR3 DNA reads TGTGCCAGCAGCTCCTGGGGGGGAGGGATCGAGACCCAGTACTTC. Its translation: CASSSWGGGIETQYF.

There are a few counts of this clone. The gene calls are TRBV28 and TRBJ2-1; the match to TRBD1 covers 7 bases. In germline, CDR1 is MDHEN, CDR2 SYDVKM. V lost 6 bases to trimming and J lost 14 bases; unmatched junction nucleotides: 7. The CDR3 loop spans 11 amino acids. This CDR3 is CASSLRDRKFF. In DNA, the CDR3 is TGTGCCAGCAGCCTCCGGGACAGAAAGTTCTTC.

The genes are TRBV27 and TRBJ2-3; TRBD2 agrees at 11 bases. Germline V gene lookup returns CDR1 MNHEY and CDR2 SMNVEV (reference sequence). With V trimmed by 3 bases and J by 2 bases, 7 bases remained unmatched. The CDR3 is 17 residues long. CDR3 DNA: TGTGCCAGCAGTTTCCGACTAGCGGGACTAGTCACAGATACGCAGTATTTT. It translates to CASSFRLAGLVTDTQYF.